Following are 21 T cell receptor beta chains from one sample sequenced in a study of control samples from healthy donors and cancer patients. Clones were read by immunoSEQ multiplex PCR, and TCRdb kept only the in-frame ones, dropping some. Of more than 75,000 clones in the sample, approximately 90% were seen once. Sequenced material: PBMCs. These receptors came from a woman aged 55-70 years with head and neck cancer.

The CDR3, as DNA: TGTGCCAGCAGCGTAGGACCGGACAGGGCGTTCTACGAGCAGTACTTC. It yields the protein CASSVGPDRAFYEQYF. The chain is built from TRBV9 and TRBJ2-7; 8 bases match TRBD1. CDR1 is SGDLS and CDR2 is YYNGEE in the germline V gene. The V and J ends lost 0 bases and 3 bases, in that order; junction bases with no gene match: 8. The CDR3 spans 16 residues.

The V and J genes are TRBV27 and TRBJ1-2; perhaps TRBD1 as D (5 bases). V was trimmed by 5 bases and J by 4 bases, leaving 14 bases between them. CDR1 is MNHEY, CDR2 SMNVEV, per germline (reference sequence). CDR3 size: 14 residues. The CDR3 DNA follows: TGTGCCAGCAGTCCTGGGACCTCCGGCTATGGCTACACCTTC. Residues: CASSPGTSGYGYTF.

The CDR3 DNA reads TGTGCCAGCAGCCAAGTCGCAAACAATGAGCAGTTCTTC. It specifies CASSQVANNEQFF. The rearrangement uses TRBV3-1 (or the pseudogene TRBV3-2) and TRBJ2-1; no definite D call. The germline V and J ends were trimmed by 1 base and 5 bases, with 6 bases remaining between them. The CDR3 sequence is 13 residues long. In germline, CDR1 is LGHDT, CDR2 YNNKEL (reference sequence).

V is TRBV5-4 and J is TRBJ1-6; TRBD1 might be the D (5 bases). V lost 4 bases and J 5 bases, leaving 13 bases between the germline ends. Germline assignment: CDR1 SGHNT and CDR2 YYREEE (reference sequence). The CDR3 sequence is 15 residues long. CDR3 coding DNA: TGTGCCAGCAGCAGAGAGGTAGGGGATAATTCACCCCTCCACTTT. Translating it yields CASSREVGDNSPLHF.

V and J are TRBV29-1 and TRBJ2-7; D is undetermined. Trimming took off 6 bases at V and 0 bases at J, with 9 bases between the two ends. This CDR3 comprises 12 residues. CDR1 and CDR2 from the germline V gene are SQVTM and ANQGSEA. The CDR3 spells CSVGSSSYEQYF. CDR3 sequence (DNA): TGCAGCGTCGGGTCTAGCTCCTACGAGCAGTACTTC.

This clone was observed once. This chain joins TRBV13 and TRBJ2-3; 9 nucleotides line up with TRBD1. The germline V gene encodes CDR1 PRHDT and CDR2 FYEKMQ (reference sequence). This CDR3 comprises 18 residues. J was trimmed by 6 bases and V by 4 bases; bases with no gene match: 17. The CDR3 nucleotides read TGTGCCAGCAGCTCCCTCTGGTCGTGGACAGGGGACGGGGATACGCAGTATTTT. It yields the protein CASSSLWSWTGDGDTQYF.

A single count supports this clone. The rearrangement joins TRBV4-3 to TRBJ2-1; the D gene is possibly TRBD2 (6 bases). Germline CDR1 is LGHNA and CDR2 is YSLEER. Trimming removed 0 bases from V and 5 bases from J, with 14 bases in between. This CDR3 is built from 16 residues. CDR3 protein: CASSQDRLVNDNEQFF. The CDR3 nucleotides read TGCGCCAGCAGCCAAGATCGACTAGTGAATGACAATGAGCAGTTCTTC.

J is TRBJ2-1 and V is TRBV7-9; 7 bases match TRBD2. Germline values: CDR1 SEHNR, CDR2 FQNEAQ (reference sequence). This CDR3 region has 15 residues. V trimming: 5 bases; J trimming: 3 bases; junction bases outside the gene matches: 7. The CDR3 here is CASSPASGHYNEQFF. The CDR3 DNA sequence: TGTGCCAGCAGCCCAGCTAGCGGACACTACAATGAGCAGTTCTTC.

This rearrangement joins TRBV3-1 (or the pseudogene TRBV3-2) to TRBJ2-1; 10 nucleotides line up with TRBD2. Germline values: CDR1 LGHDT, CDR2 YNNKEL (reference sequence). The junction had 7 bases not matched to a gene; V was cut back by 0 bases and J by 8 bases. This CDR3 has 16 residues. CDR3 sequence (DNA): TGTGCCAGCAGCCAAGAGACCTCTAGCGGGAGTTATGAGCAGTTCTTC. Protein product: CASSQETSSGSYEQFF.

The chain carries TRBV30 and TRBJ2-7; no clear D gene. In germline, CDR1 is GTSNPN, CDR2 SVGIG (reference sequence). This CDR3 spans 14 amino acids. V shed 2 bases and J shed 1 base, with 12 bases lying between them. CDR3 in amino acids: CAWSKDPFSYEQYF. DNA for the CDR3: TGTGCCTGGAGTAAAGACCCATTTTCCTACGAGCAGTACTTC.

The V and J genes are TRBV5-1 and TRBJ1-4; D might be TRBD1 (5 bases). The V end lost 0 bases, the J end lost 8 bases, and 29 bases lay between the germline ends. Germline CDR1 and CDR2: SGHRS and YFSETQ. There are 20 residues in the CDR3. The CDR3: CASSLASLTPKGLWEEKLFF. The CDR3 nucleotides read TGCGCCAGCAGCTTGGCCTCCCTTACCCCCAAGGGACTATGGGAGGAAAAACTGTTTTTT.

The J gene is TRBJ2-3, the V gene TRBV11-3; D is ambiguous. Trimming pared 5 bases from V and 9 bases from J, leaving 15 bases between. The length of the CDR3 is 13 residues. Germline CDR1 reads SGHNT; CDR2 reads YENEEA. As DNA, the CDR3 is TGTGCCAGCAGCGTAGTCGCTCAAACAACGCAGTATTTT. Translation gives CASSVVAQTTQYF.

The chain employs TRBV2 and TRBJ2-4; the match to TRBD1 covers 10 bases. Germline CDR1 and CDR2: SNHLY and FYNNEI. The ends lost 9 bases at V and 6 bases at J; junction bases unmatched: 8. The CDR3 spans 14 residues. As DNA, the CDR3 is TGTGCCAGTTCCCTGAGGACAGGGGGAAACATTCAGTACTTC. Protein product: CASSLRTGGNIQYF.

This clone was counted a few times. This chain uses TRBV6-2 or TRBV6-3 with TRBJ2-5, with 14 bases aligning to TRBD2. The CDR3 loop spans 16 amino acids. Germline CDR1 MNHEY, CDR2 SVGEGT. V shed 0 bases and J 6 bases; nucleotides not matched to a gene: 3. The CDR3 spells CASSYSGTSGRKTQYF. The CDR3 DNA sequence: TGTGCCAGCAGTTACTCGGGGACTAGCGGGAGAAAGACCCAGTACTTC.

CDR3 loop: CASSVGTVSTDTQYF. The CDR3 coding sequence is TGTGCCAGCAGCGTAGGGACAGTGAGCACAGATACGCAGTATTTT. This chain uses TRBV6-4 with TRBJ2-3, with TRBD1 matching over 7 bases. Trimming removed 6 bases from V and 0 bases from J; junction bases left unmatched: 6. CDR1 is MRHNA and CDR2 is SNTAGT in the germline V gene. This CDR3 has 15 residues.

V usage is TRBV27 and J usage is TRBJ1-1, with 10 bases fitting TRBD1. Trimming removed 5 bases from V and 5 bases from J; junction bases left unmatched: 2. This CDR3 contains 13 residues. Looked up from germline, CDR1 is MNHEY and CDR2 is SMNVEV (reference sequence). The CDR3 spells CASSKGQGTEAFF. Here the CDR3 DNA reads TGTGCCAGCAGTAAGGGACAGGGGACTGAAGCTTTCTTT.

The rearrangement uses TRBV27 and TRBJ1-2, with 8 positions matching TRBD1. This CDR3 comprises 13 residues. Germline-derived CDR1 and CDR2 are MNHEY and SMNVEV (reference sequence). Trimming took 4 bases from V and 4 from J; bases not matched to a gene: 2. The DNA for the CDR3 is TGTGCCAGCAGTTGGGACAGGCTCTATGGCTACACCTTC. The encoded protein is CASSWDRLYGYTF.

This clone was detected only once. The chain uses TRBV5-1 and TRBJ2-2; TRBD1 is a possible D gene (6 bases). V dropped 0 bases and J dropped 2 bases, with 8 bases sitting between them. CDR1 and CDR2 from the germline V gene are SGHRS and YFSETQ. This CDR3 region has 15 residues. In DNA, the CDR3 is TGCGCCAGCAGCTTGGAACAGGGTAACACCGGGGAGCTGTTTTTT. Amino acids: CASSLEQGNTGELFF.

This clone appeared a single time. V usage is TRBV27 and J usage is TRBJ1-1; the match to TRBD1 covers 7 bases. This CDR3 region has 14 residues. Trimming removed 5 bases from V and 3 bases from J; junction bases left unmatched: 6. Germline V CDR1 and CDR2: MNHEY, SMNVEV (reference sequence). Here the CDR3 reads CASSKRGLYTEAFF. The CDR3 DNA is TGTGCCAGCAGTAAAAGGGGGCTATACACTGAAGCTTTCTTT.

The J gene is TRBJ2-3, the V gene TRBV5-1, with 7 bases matching TRBD1. Germline V gene sequence: CDR1 SGHRS, CDR2 YFSETQ. This CDR3 comprises 15 residues. Germline trimming cut 0 bases from V and 5 bases from J; bases unmatched to any gene: 6. CDR3 protein: CASSLAGNRGDTQYF. The CDR3 nucleotides read TGCGCCAGCAGCTTGGCCGGAAACAGGGGAGATACGCAGTATTTT.

The chain links TRBV15 to TRBJ2-1; D perhaps matches TRBD1 (6 bases). Looked up from germline, CDR1 is LNHNV and CDR2 is YYDKDF (reference sequence). CDR3 length: 17 residues. The ends were cut back, 1 base at V and 7 bases at J, with 20 bases in the middle. The CDR3: CATSRGPTGIIPNEQFF. The CDR3 DNA follows: TGTGCCACCAGCAGAGGGCCTACAGGGATTATTCCAAATGAGCAGTTCTTC.